This T cell receptor beta chain comes out of a study of T cell changes during pregnancy in multiple sclerosis. The repertoire was sequenced with immunoSEQ multiplex PCR; TCRdb's copy has only in-frame clones and lacks some. This table has under 55,000 clones, roughly nine tenths appearing once. The sample was CD4+ T cells from peripheral blood mononuclear cells, taken before pregnancy. The clonotype was recovered from a female donor with multiple sclerosis, enrolled in a pregnancy study.

The CDR3 DNA follows: TGTGCCAGTAGTCTCGATCCGGGACAGGGGACCCATCAGCCCCAGCATTTT. This codes for CASSLDPGQGTHQPQHF. The gene calls are TRBV19 and TRBJ1-5, with 10 nucleotides matching TRBD1. Germline trimming cut 5 bases from V and 5 bases from J; bases unmatched to any gene: 12. Germline assignment: CDR1 LNHDA and CDR2 SQIVND (reference sequence). This CDR3 has 17 amino acids.